The sequence of this TCR beta chain was determined in a study of CD8+CD57+ T cells in acquired aplastic anemia. Study background: Each DNA sample taken from sorted CD4+ and CD8+ cells came to approximately 3.3 ug on average.

Genomic DNA provided the template from which TCR beta VDJ and CDR3 profiles were obtained. TCRdb fed the reads into MiXCR, producing one record per CDR3 protein. The sample lists roughly 190,000 distinct CDR3 sequences; 54% were seen once. V was pared by 2 bases and J by 6 bases, with 2 bases of the junction left unmatched. This CDR3 has 15 amino acids. Germline V CDR1 and CDR2: SGHTA, FQGTGA. The TCR originated in a human donor in good health, serving as a control. The sequenced sample consisted of sorted CD4+, CD8+, or CD8+CD57+ T cells (not recorded which) from PBMCs. V usage is TRBV7-3 and J usage is TRBJ1-6, with TRBD1 identical over 9 bases. The CDR3 sequence: CASSLEGQGNSPLHF. The CDR3 nucleotides are TGTGCCAGCAGCTTAGAGGGACAGGGTAATTCACCCCTCCACTTT.